This T cell receptor (beta chain) was profiled in a study of OX40 agonist ivuxolimab in advanced cancers. Study-level points and caveats: Several nonresponders also turned out to have low normalized T-cell clonal expansion. Circulating CD4+ and CD8+ T cells showed clonal expansion by week 6 at 0.1 to 3.0 mg/kg.

Generated by immunoSEQ multiplex PCR, the TCRdb table keeps only in-frame clones and is missing some. Of about 77,000 clones listed, around 90% are singletons. With respect to this clone: Its cognate antigen is unknown.

This CDR3 region has 13 residues. V was cut by 3 bases and J by 4 bases, with 7 bases left in between. CDR1 and CDR2 from the germline V gene are SQVTM and ANQGSEA. This chain connects TRBV29-1 to TRBJ2-6, with D possibly matching TRBD2 (5 bases). The source was CD4+ or CD8+ T cells sorted from blood, collected in a trial of the OX40 agonist ivuxolimab. The origin of this receptor is an adult with an advanced solid tumor such as melanoma, head and neck, liver or kidney cancer. The CDR3 region is CSVDGVGANVLTF. The CDR3 DNA follows: TGCAGCGTTGACGGGGTAGGGGCCAACGTCCTGACTTTC.